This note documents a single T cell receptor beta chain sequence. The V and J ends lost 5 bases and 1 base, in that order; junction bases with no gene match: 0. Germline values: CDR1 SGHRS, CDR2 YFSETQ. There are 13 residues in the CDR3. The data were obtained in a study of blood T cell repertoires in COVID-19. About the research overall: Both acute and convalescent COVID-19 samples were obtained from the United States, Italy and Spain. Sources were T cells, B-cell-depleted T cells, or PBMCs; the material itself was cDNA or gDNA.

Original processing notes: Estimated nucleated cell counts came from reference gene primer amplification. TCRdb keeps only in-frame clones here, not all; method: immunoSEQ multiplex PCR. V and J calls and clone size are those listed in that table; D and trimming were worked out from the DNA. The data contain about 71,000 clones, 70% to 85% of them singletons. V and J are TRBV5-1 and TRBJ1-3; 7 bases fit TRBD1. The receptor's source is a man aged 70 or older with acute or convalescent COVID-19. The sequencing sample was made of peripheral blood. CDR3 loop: CASRTGSGNTIYF. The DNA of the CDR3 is TGCGCCAGCAGGACAGGGTCTGGAAACACCATATATTTT. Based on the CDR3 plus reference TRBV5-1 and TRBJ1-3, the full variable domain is KAGVTQTPRYLIKTRGQQVTLSCSPISGHRSVSWYQQTPGQGLQFLFEYFSETQRNKGNFPGRFSGRQFSNSRSEMNVSTLELGDSALYLCASRTGSGNTIYFGEGSWLTVV.